A selection of T cell receptor beta chains follows, all from one sample in a study of T cell repertoires in ileal Crohn's disease. Sequencing was performed with immunoSEQ multiplex PCR; in TCRdb, only in-frame clones are kept and a portion is missing. The sample consists of about 2,400 clones, about 76% of them appearing once. The sequenced material came from ileal tissue. These receptors all stem from an adult with Crohn's disease. Each CDR3 is given with its conserved first and last residue. The D gene is left open where the match is weak. The size of a clone is reported for some rows only, either as once, few or many, or as a class for expanded clones.

>TRBV29-1|NA|few|14|TRBJ1-1
CSAIRGAEGKEAFF
TGCAGCGCCATTCGAGGGGCGGAGGGCAAGGAAGCTTTCTTT
>TRBV11-3|TRBD1|NA|17|TRBJ1-2
CASSLAQGATANYGYTF
TGTGCCAGCAGCTTAGCACAGGGGGCGACAGCTAACTATGGCTACACCTTC
>TRBV4-2|TRBD2|NA|15|TRBJ2-1
CASSQEPSGGNEQFF
TGTGCCAGCAGCCAAGAGCCTAGCGGGGGGAATGAGCAGTTCTTC
>TRBV7-2|NA|NA|13|TRBJ1-6
CASSLGGLSPLHF
TGTGCCAGCAGCTTAGGTGGGCTTTCACCCCTCCACTTT
>TRBV6-6|NA|NA|15|TRBJ2-1
CASSYAPTTYNEQFF
TGTGCCAGCAGTTACGCTCCTACCACCTACAATGAGCAGTTCTTC
>TRBV10-3|TRBD2|NA|14|TRBJ2-2
CAIAAGGNTGELFF
TGTGCCATCGCAGCGGGGGGGAACACCGGGGAGCTGTTTTTT
>TRBV5-1|NA|once|14|TRBJ1-2
CASSREGQGYGYTF
TGCGCCAGCAGCCGGGAGGGGCAGGGCTATGGCTACACCTTC
>TRBV4-2|NA|NA|12|TRBJ1-2
CASSLNRDGYTF
TGTGCCAGCAGCCTAAACAGGGACGGCTACACCTTC
>TRBV28|NA|NA|16|TRBJ2-3
CASRTTGAGTGDTQYF
TGTGCCAGCAGGACCACCGGGGCGGGGACCGGAGATACGCAGTATTTT
>TRBV9|TRBD1|few|14|TRBJ1-6
CASSGQGINSPLHF
TGTGCCAGCAGCGGACAGGGGATTAATTCACCCCTCCACTTT
>TRBV5-4|NA|NA|13|TRBJ2-7
CASSSGAVYEQYF
TGTGCCAGCAGCTCTGGGGCGGTGTACGAGCAGTACTTT
>TRBV7-8|TRBD1|NA|15|TRBJ2-3
CASSLRTGGTDTQYF
TGTGCCAGCAGCCTGAGGACAGGGGGGACAGATACGCAGTATTTT
>TRBV10-3|NA|NA|15|TRBJ1-5
CAISETDRSNQPQHF
TGTGCCATCAGTGAAACGGACAGAAGCAATCAGCCCCAGCATTTT
>TRBV7-2|NA|NA|14|TRBJ1-6
CASSLLRGNSPLHF
TGTGCCAGCAGCTTATTAAGGGGTAATTCACCCCTCCACTTT
>TRBV7-8|NA|NA|12|TRBJ1-1
CASSFDRTEAFF
TGTGCCAGCAGCTTTGACAGGACTGAAGCTTTCTTT
>TRBV7-6|TRBD2|NA|17|TRBJ2-1
CASSLAGLAGGLDEQFF
TGTGCCAGCAGCTTAGCGGGACTAGCGGGAGGTCTGGATGAGCAGTTCTTC